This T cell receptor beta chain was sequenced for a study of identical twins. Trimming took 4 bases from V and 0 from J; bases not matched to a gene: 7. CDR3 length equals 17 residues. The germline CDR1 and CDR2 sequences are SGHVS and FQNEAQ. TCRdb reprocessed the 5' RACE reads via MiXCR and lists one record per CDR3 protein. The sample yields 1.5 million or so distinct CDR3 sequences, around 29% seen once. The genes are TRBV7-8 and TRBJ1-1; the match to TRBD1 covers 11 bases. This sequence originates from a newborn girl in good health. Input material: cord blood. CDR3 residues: CASSSGTGGYVNTEAFF. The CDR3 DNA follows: TGTGCCAGCAGCTCCGGGACAGGGGGGTACGTGAACACTGAAGCTTTCTTT.